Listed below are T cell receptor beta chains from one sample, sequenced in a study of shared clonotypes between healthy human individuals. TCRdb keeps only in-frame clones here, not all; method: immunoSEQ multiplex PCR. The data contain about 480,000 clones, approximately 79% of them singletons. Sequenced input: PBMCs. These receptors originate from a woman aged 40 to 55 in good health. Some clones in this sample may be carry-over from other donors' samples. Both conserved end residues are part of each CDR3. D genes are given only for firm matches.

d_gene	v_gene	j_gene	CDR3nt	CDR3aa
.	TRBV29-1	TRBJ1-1	TGCAGCGTTCATCCAGGGACGGACACTGAAGCTTTCTTT	CSVHPGTDTEAFF
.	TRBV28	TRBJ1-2	TGTGCCAGCAGCAGGGACTATGGCTACACCTTC	CASSRDYGYTF
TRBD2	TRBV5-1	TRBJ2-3	TGCGCCAGCAGCGTTAGCGGGAGGGAGTCAGATACGCAGTATTTT	CASSVSGRESDTQYF
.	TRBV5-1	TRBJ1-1	TGCGCCAGCAGAATTGGGGCAGGCACTGAAGCTTTCTTT	CASRIGAGTEAFF
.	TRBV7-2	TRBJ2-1	TGTGCCAGCAGCCCGATCCAGCGTGGGGAGCAGTTCTTC	CASSPIQRGEQFF
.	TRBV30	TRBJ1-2	TGTGCCTGCACCCTGGGGGCAGCTGGCTACACCTTC	CACTLGAAGYTF
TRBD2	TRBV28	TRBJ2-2	TGTGCCAGCGGGTCTTACCTAGCGGGGAGGAACACCGGGGAGCTGTTTTTT	CASGSYLAGRNTGELFF
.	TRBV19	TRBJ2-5	TGTGCCAGTAGTATCCAGGAAGGGGCAGAGACCCAGTACTTC	CASSIQEGAETQYF
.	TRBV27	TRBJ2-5	TGTGCCAGCAGTTTAAGGGAAGAGACCCAGTACTTC	CASSLREETQYF
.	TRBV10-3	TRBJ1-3	TGTGCCATCAGTGAGGGTGGTTTTGGAAACACCATATATTTT	CAISEGGFGNTIYF
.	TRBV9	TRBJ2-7	TGTGCCAGCAGCGTAGATGGGCGGGACTACGAGCAGTACTTC	CASSVDGRDYEQYF
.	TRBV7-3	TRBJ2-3	TGTGCCAGCAGCTTAAGTGCTAGCCCGGGGGATACGCAGTATTTT	CASSLSASPGDTQYF
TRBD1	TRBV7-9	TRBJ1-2	TGTGCCAGCAGCGCGGGACAGGTGAGGATATATGGCTACACCTTC	CASSAGQVRIYGYTF
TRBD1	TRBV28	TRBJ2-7	TGTGCCAGCAGTTCCTACAGGGGTTCCCCCCTCTACGAGCAGTACTTC	CASSSYRGSPLYEQYF